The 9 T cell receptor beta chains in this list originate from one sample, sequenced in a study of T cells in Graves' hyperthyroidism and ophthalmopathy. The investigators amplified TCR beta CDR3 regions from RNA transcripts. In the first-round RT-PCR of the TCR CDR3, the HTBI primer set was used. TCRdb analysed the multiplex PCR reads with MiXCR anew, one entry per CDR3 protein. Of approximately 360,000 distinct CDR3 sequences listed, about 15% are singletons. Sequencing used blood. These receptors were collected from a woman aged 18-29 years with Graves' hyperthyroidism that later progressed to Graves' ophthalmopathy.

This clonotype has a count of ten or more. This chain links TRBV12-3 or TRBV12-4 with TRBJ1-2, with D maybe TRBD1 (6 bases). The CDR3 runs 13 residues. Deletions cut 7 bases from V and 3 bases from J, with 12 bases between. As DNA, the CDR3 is TGTGCCAGCACTGGGGACAATGACTATGGCTACACCTTC. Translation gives CASTGDNDYGYTF.

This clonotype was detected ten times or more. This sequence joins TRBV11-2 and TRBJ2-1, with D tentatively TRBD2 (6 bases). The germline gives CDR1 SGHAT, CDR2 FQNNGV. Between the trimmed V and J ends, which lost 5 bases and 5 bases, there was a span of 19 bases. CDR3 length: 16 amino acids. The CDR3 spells CASSKRDSGTHNEQFF. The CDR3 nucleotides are TGTGCCAGCAGCAAACGGGACTCCGGAACCCACAATGAGCAGTTCTTC.

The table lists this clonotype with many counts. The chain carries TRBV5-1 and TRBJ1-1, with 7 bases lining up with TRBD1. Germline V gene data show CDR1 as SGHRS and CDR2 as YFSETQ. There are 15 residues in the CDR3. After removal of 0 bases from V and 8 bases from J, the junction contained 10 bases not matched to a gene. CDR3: CASSLADRARGEAFF. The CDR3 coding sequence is TGCGCCAGCAGCTTGGCCGACAGGGCCAGGGGAGAAGCTTTCTTT. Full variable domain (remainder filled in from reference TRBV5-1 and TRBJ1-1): KAGVTQTPRYLIKTRGQQVTLSCSPISGHRSVSWYQQTPGQGLQFLFEYFSETQRNKGNFPGRFSGRQFSNSRSEMNVSTLELGDSALYLCASSLADRARGEAFFGQGTRLTVV.

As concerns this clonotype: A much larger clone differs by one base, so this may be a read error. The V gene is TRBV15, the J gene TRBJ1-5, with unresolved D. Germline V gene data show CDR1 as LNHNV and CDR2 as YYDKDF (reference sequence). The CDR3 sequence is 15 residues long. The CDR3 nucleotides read TGTGCCGCCAGCAGATACAGAACAGAGGGTCAGCCCCAGCATTTT. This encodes CAASRYRTEGQPQHF.

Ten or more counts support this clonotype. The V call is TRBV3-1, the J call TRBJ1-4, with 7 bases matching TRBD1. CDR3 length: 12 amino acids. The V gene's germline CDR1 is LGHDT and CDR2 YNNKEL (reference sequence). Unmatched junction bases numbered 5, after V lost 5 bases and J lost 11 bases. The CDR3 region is CASSAGTVKLFF. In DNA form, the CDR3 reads TGTGCCAGCAGCGCCGGGACAGTCAAACTGTTTTTT.

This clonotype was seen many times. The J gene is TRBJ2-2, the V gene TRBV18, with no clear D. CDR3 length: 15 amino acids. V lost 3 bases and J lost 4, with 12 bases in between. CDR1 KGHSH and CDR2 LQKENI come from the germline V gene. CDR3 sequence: CASSPQGSGTGELFF. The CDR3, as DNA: TGTGCCAGCTCACCTCAAGGAAGTGGCACCGGGGAGCTGTTTTTT.

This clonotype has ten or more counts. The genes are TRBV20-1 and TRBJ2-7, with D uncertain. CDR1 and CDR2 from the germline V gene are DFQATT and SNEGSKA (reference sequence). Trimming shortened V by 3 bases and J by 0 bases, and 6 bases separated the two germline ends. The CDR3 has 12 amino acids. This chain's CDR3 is CSASHLSYEQYF. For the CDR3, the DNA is TGCAGTGCTAGTCACCTCTCCTACGAGCAGTACTTC.

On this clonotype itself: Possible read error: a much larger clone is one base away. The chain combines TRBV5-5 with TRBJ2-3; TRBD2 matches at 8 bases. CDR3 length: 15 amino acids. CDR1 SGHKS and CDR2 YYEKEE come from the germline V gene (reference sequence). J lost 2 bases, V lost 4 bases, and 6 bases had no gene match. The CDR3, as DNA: TGTGCCAGCAGCCCCGGGACTAGTATCACAGATACGCAGTATTTT. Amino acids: CASSPGTSITDTQYF.

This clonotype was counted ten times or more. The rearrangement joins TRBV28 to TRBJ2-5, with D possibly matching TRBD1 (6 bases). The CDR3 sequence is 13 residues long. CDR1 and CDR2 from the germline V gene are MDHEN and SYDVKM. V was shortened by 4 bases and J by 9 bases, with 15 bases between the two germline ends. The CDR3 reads CASSSSDSLPQYF. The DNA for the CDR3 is TGTGCCAGCAGTTCATCGGACAGCCTGCCCCAGTACTTC.